This entry describes one T cell receptor beta chain. Its antigen is unidentified. The study included ophthalmopathy patients with Clinical Activity Score at least 3, NOSPECS grade at least 4 and duration under 3 months. The investigators amplified TCR beta CDR3 regions from RNA transcripts. The HTBI set primed first-round TCR CDR3 RT-PCR. One entry per CDR3 protein, called by TCRdb with MiXCR from the multiplex PCR reads. The repertoire has roughly 600,000 distinct CDR3 sequences, roughly 15% of them found once; the top ten carry about 12%. This sample is drawn from a study of T cells in Graves' hyperthyroidism and ophthalmopathy. Study-wide findings and caveats: The model predicted ophthalmopathy a median approximately seven months before onset.

V lost 4 bases and J 5 bases, leaving 13 bases between the germline ends. The CDR3 consists of 14 residues. CDR1 SGDLS and CDR2 YYNGEE come from the germline V gene. This receptor was identified in a woman between 45 and 60 years old with Graves' ophthalmopathy. The chain recombines TRBV9 with TRBJ2-1; tentatively, D is TRBD1 or TRBD2 (5 bases each). The material sequenced was blood. The CDR3 region is CASSRDLNNNEQFF. CDR3 nucleotide sequence: TGTGCCAGCAGCCGGGACCTAAATAACAATGAGCAGTTCTTC. The whole variable domain, filled in from reference TRBV9 and TRBJ2-1, reads DSGVTQTPKHLITATGQRVTLRCSPRSGDLSVYWYQQSLDQGLQFLIQYYNGEERAKGNILERFSAQQFPDLHSELNLSSLELGDSALYFCASSRDLNNNEQFFGPGTRLTVL.